This T cell receptor beta chain was identified in a study of blood T cell repertoires in COVID-19 (dated by TCRdb to 2018 to 2020). About the investigation overall: The collaborator samples originated in the United States, Italy and Spain and spanned the acute and convalescent phases of COVID-19. Deeply sampled blood TCRbeta repertoires from subjects exposed to, actively infected with, or recovered from COVID-19 were included in the dataset. The repertoires were made available in a free public database intended to serve as a resource for research on the immune response to SARS-CoV-2. HLA class I and class II types, where available, came from metadata supplied by the sample provider rather than from assay-based typing. Samples were obtained from the ongoing ImmuneRACE study (first 160 participants) and from 1,254 subjects provided by 6 global collaborators. The material from the prospective study consisted of cDNA or gDNA derived from T cells, B-cell-depleted T cells, or PBMCs. A de-identified subject ID, COVID-19 status, age in years and sex were almost always included in the sample metadata. Results the study describes overall, beyond this receptor: Clinical and demographic metadata were provided uncurated, with the amount varying by source and participant.

On this clone itself: The antigen it binds to is not known. No much larger clone is present one base from it, and per-base qualities are unavailable.

TCRbeta CDR3 regions were amplified from genomic DNA by means of the immunoSEQ Assay, a bias-controlled multiplex PCR. Processing in the source paper ran as follows. The number of nucleated cells in each sample was estimated by amplification of reference gene primers within the assay. To quantify the absolute abundance of each unique TCRbeta CDR3 rearrangement, sequence reads were collapsed and filtered. For each sample, productive Simpson clonality was calculated as the square root of Simpson's diversity index over productive rearrangements. TCRdb mirrors the immuneACCESS table, restricted to in-frame sequences. Some clones are absent from its copies; in checked studies, under half trace to an unresolved V gene, and the reason for the others is unknown. That table is the source of V, J and clone size, and D and trimming were worked out from the DNA. The sample table records roughly 130,000 clones; 86% of these occur just once. The biggest ten clones account for more than 4% of the sample.

Counted from cysteine to phenylalanine, this CDR3 has 15 amino acids. Solely the CDR3 DNA is kept, with 45 bases framed from the first base. Per the germline V gene, SGDLS is the CDR1 and YYNGEE is the CDR2. Trimming takes 3 bases off V and 4 bases off J; junction bases not matched to a gene: 6. Collaborating institutions collected whole blood in K2EDTA tubes following their own protocols. For TCRbeta analysis, collaborators shipped samples in one of three forms: frozen whole blood, isolated PBMCs, or DNA extracted from either of those sample types. The clonotype was recovered from a man in his forties with acute or convalescent COVID-19. The chain couples TRBV9 to TRBJ1-2; TRBD1 aligns with 10 central bases. The sequencing sample was made of peripheral blood. The bases are TGTGCCAGCAGCGCTAGGGACAGGGGAGGCTATGGCTACACCTTC. It specifies CASSARDRGGYGYTF.